Following are 2 T cell receptor beta chains from one sample sequenced in a study of beta chain features in type 1 diabetes. Every isolated RNA sample was fully reverse transcribed, so sequencing captured expressed TCRB transcripts. Profiling relied on immunoSEQ multiplex PCR, and the TCRdb table lists in-frame clones only, not all of them. The table records 970,000 or so clones, roughly 15% of them present only once. Sample: naive CD4+ T cells from blood. The receptors shown here come from a woman between 18 and 30 years old in good health.

This clone was detected only a few times. The genes are TRBV7-9 and TRBJ1-2; unclear D gene. Trimming removed 2 bases at V and 7 bases at J, with 11 bases between. Germline CDR1 and CDR2: SEHNR and FQNEAQ (reference sequence). The CDR3 is made up of 13 amino acids. CDR3 nucleotide sequence: TGTGCCAGCAGCTTACTCTCTGCGGGTGGCTACACCTTC. It encodes CASSLLSAGGYTF.

The chain recombines TRBV20-1 with TRBJ2-3; the D is unclear. The V gene's germline CDR1 is DFQATT and CDR2 SNEGSKA (reference sequence). The CDR3 totals 11 residues. The V end lost 3 bases, the J end lost 6 bases, and 7 bases lay between the germline ends. CDR3 residues: CSASSRDTQYF. The CDR3 coding sequence is TGCAGTGCTAGCTCACGGGATACGCAGTATTTT.